This T cell receptor (beta chain) was recovered during a study of shared clonotypes between healthy human individuals. The naive CD8 population came from CD45RO-negative cells selected for CCR7, without terminally differentiated effector memory CD45RA+ cells. Per germline, CDR1 SEHNR and CDR2 FQNEAQ (reference sequence). The V and J ends lost 1 base and 0 bases, in that order; junction bases with no gene match: 0. CDR3 length: 15 residues. The repertoire was sequenced with immunoSEQ multiplex PCR; TCRdb's copy has only in-frame clones and lacks some. In the table there are about 1.9 million clones, roughly 93% of which are singletons. As to this clone: Additional DNA sequences in this sample encode the identical CDR3.

This TCR was sampled from a man younger than 30 in good health. Some clones in this sample may be carry-over from other donors' samples. The sample consisted of naive CD8+ T cells from PBMCs. The rearrangement uses TRBV7-9 and TRBJ2-1; 7 bases are a match to TRBD2. The CDR3 DNA follows: TGTGCCAGCAGCTTAGGCGGGGGCTCCTACAATGAGCAGTTCTTC. It translates to CASSLGGGSYNEQFF.